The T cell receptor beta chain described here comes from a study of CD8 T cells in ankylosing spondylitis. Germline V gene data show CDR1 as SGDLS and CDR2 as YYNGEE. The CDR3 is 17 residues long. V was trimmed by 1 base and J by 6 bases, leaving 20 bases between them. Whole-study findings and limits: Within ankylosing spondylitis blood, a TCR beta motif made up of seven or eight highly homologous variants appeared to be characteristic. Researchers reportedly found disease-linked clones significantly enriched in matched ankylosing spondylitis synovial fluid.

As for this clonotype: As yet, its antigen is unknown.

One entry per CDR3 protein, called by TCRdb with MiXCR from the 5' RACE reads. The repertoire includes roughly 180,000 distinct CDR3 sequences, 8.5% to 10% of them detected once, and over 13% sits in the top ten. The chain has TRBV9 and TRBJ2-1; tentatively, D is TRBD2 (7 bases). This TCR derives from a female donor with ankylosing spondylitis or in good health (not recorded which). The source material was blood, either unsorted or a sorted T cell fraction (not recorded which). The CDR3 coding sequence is TGTGCCAGCAGCGTACCGAGCGGGACATTTGGGGGCAATGAGCAGTTCTTC. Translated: CASSVPSGTFGGNEQFF.